Each of the 20 T cell receptor beta chains below was sequenced from the same sample in a study of OX40 agonist ivuxolimab in advanced cancers. Clones were read by immunoSEQ multiplex PCR, and TCRdb kept only the in-frame ones, dropping some. The data hold 67,000 or so clones, with approximately 90% observed a single time. The sample was CD4+ or CD8+ T cells sorted from blood, taken in a trial of the OX40 agonist ivuxolimab. These receptor sequences come from an adult with an advanced solid tumor such as melanoma, head and neck, liver or kidney cancer.

The sample holds one count of this clone. The chain combines TRBV19 with TRBJ1-2; unclear D gene. The V and J ends lost 7 bases and 4 bases respectively, with 10 bases between them. The CDR3 extends over 12 amino acids. Germline CDR1 and CDR2: LNHDA and SQIVND (reference sequence). This CDR3 reads CASMGLSYGYTF. Written as DNA, the CDR3 is TGTGCCAGTATGGGGTTATCCTATGGCTACACCTTC. The full variable domain, rest sourced from reference TRBV19 and TRBJ1-2, is DGGITQSPKYLFRKEGQNVTLSCEQNLNHDAMYWYRQDPGQGLRLIYYSQIVNDFQKGDIAEGYSVSREKKESFPLTVTSAQKNPTAFYLCASMGLSYGYTFGSGTRLTVV.

J is TRBJ2-7 and V is TRBV7-2; D may be TRBD2 (5 bases). Germline V CDR1 and CDR2: SGHTA, FQGNSA. The CDR3 runs to 15 residues. V shed 2 bases and J shed 0 bases, with 11 bases lying between them. Here the CDR3 DNA reads TGTGCCAGCAGCTTAATTGCGGGCACCTCCTACGAGCAGTACTTC. The encoded protein is CASSLIAGTSYEQYF.

CDR3 region: CASSRRAGEPEQYF. CDR3 sequence (DNA): TGTGCCAGCAGCAGGAGGGCAGGGGAGCCCGAGCAGTACTTC. The chain is built from TRBV7-7 and TRBJ2-7; either TRBD1 or TRBD2 may fit D (6 bases each). V was pared by 5 bases and J by 6 bases, with 17 bases between. The V gene's germline CDR1 is SSHAT and CDR2 FNYEAQ (reference sequence). CDR3 length equals 14 residues.

This chain connects TRBV19 to TRBJ1-2; TRBD1 matches at 10 bases. J was trimmed by 0 bases and V by 5 bases; bases with no gene match: 0. This CDR3 region has 14 residues. The germline V gene encodes CDR1 LNHDA and CDR2 SQIVND (reference sequence). In DNA, the CDR3 is TGTGCCAGTAGTGGACAGGGGGCTAACTATGGCTACACCTTC. It encodes CASSGQGANYGYTF.

This clone was recorded a few times. The J gene is TRBJ2-7, the V gene TRBV21-1; TRBD1 is the table's D call, not checked against the DNA. TRBV21-1 has pseudogene status. The CDR3 totals 13 residues. The CDR3 protein is CASTNDSSYEQYF. The CDR3, as DNA: TGTGCCAGCACTAACGACAGCTCCTACGAGCAGTACTTC.

The chain uses TRBV30 and TRBJ2-1, with unresolved D. Germline V lookup: CDR1 GTSNPN, CDR2 SVGIG (reference sequence). V lost 7 bases, J lost 0 bases, and 7 bases lay in between. The CDR3 is 12 residues long. The CDR3 DNA reads as TGTGCCTACAGCAGCTCCTACAATGAGCAGTTCTTC. Its translation is CAYSSSYNEQFF. Looking up the rest from reference TRBV30 and TRBJ2-1 gives the full variable domain: SQTIHQWPATLVQPVGSPLSLECTVEGTSNPNLYWYRQAAGRGLQLLFYSVGIGQISSEVPQNLSASRPQDRQFILSSKKLLLSDSGFYLCAYSSSYNEQFFGPGTRLTVL.

The chain is built from TRBV7-4 and TRBJ2-3, with a possible D match to TRBD1 (6 bases). Trimming took off 1 base at V and 1 base at J, with 15 bases between the two ends. CDR3 length equals 17 residues. CDR1 and CDR2 (germline): SGHVT, SQSDAQ. The CDR3 coding sequence is TGTGCCAGCAGCTTAGTAACAGGGCCCATCCGCACAGATACGCAGTATTTT. Protein: CASSLVTGPIRTDTQYF.

This chain uses TRBV11-2 with TRBJ1-2; possibly TRBD1 for D (5 bases). Per the germline V gene, CDR1 is SGHAT and CDR2 is FQNNGV. CDR3 length: 14 amino acids. Trimming pared 5 bases from V and 8 bases from J, leaving 18 bases between. The CDR3 region has the DNA TGTGCCAGCAGCCCTGCCGGGACGGTTCGAGGCTACACCTTC. It is translated as CASSPAGTVRGYTF.

CDR3 in amino acids: CARSPPGTGMGTEAFF. DNA of the CDR3: TGTGCCAGAAGCCCACCCGGGACAGGGATGGGAACTGAAGCTTTCTTT. The genes are TRBV5-3 and TRBJ1-1; 9 bases map to TRBD1. TRBV5-3 is reported as an ORF; its role is uncertain. Trimming cost V 4 bases and J 5 bases; bases outside gene matches: 12. The CDR3 consists of 16 residues.

CDR3 nucleotide sequence: TGTGCCAGCAGTCGGACCCCCGGACGGACAGGGGTCCCCTCTTACGAGCAGTACTTC. Encoded protein: CASSRTPGRTGVPSYEQYF. This chain joins TRBV7-9 and TRBJ2-7; 9 bases map to TRBD1. After removal of 6 bases from V and 4 bases from J, the junction contained 22 bases not matched to a gene. CDR1 is SEHNR, CDR2 FQNEAQ, per germline (reference sequence). The CDR3 is 19 amino acids.

The CDR3 reads CASRASAGELFF. Written as DNA, the CDR3 is TGTGCCAGCAGGGCGAGTGCCGGGGAGCTGTTTTTT. This rearrangement joins TRBV2 to TRBJ2-2, with no clear D. CDR3 length: 12 amino acids. The germline V and J ends were trimmed by 6 bases and 6 bases, with 8 bases remaining between them. Germline CDR1 SNHLY, CDR2 FYNNEI.

This chain connects TRBV11-2 to TRBJ2-1; 7 bases are a match to TRBD1. The V gene's germline CDR1 is SGHAT and CDR2 FQNNGV. The CDR3 sequence is 15 residues long. With V trimmed by 1 base and J by 3 bases, 3 bases remained unmatched. The CDR3 here is CASSLGGTDYNEQFF. In DNA, the CDR3 is TGTGCCAGCAGCTTAGGAGGGACAGACTACAATGAGCAGTTCTTC.

V is TRBV7-9 and J is TRBJ1-1, with 7 bases matching TRBD1. The germline gives CDR1 SEHNR, CDR2 FQNEAQ (reference sequence). V trimming: 5 bases; J trimming: 5 bases; junction bases outside the gene matches: 11. The CDR3 length is 15 residues. As DNA, the CDR3 is TGTGCCAGCAGCCTCTGGGTGCAGGGGGGAACTGAAGCTTTCTTT. It is translated as CASSLWVQGGTEAFF.

The table lists this clone with a few counts. V is TRBV9 and J is TRBJ2-7; possible D gene TRBD2, 7 bases. Germline V gene sequence: CDR1 SGDLS, CDR2 YYNGEE. This CDR3 has 15 residues. The germline V and J ends were trimmed by 4 bases and 4 bases, with 18 bases remaining between them. Here the CDR3 DNA reads TGTGCCAGCAGCCCGAGAGGGGGGGGCCGATACGAGCAGTACTTC. Translating gives CASSPRGGGRYEQYF.

This clone was detected only a few times. The CDR3, as DNA: TGTGCCAGCAGGGGGACAGGGACCTCCTACGAGCAGTACTTC. It codes for CASRGTGTSYEQYF. The rearrangement uses TRBV2 and TRBJ2-7, with TRBD1 matching 9 bases. Germline CDR1 and CDR2: SNHLY and FYNNEI. The CDR3 spans 14 residues. Unmatched junction bases numbered 3, after V lost 6 bases and J lost 0 bases.

This clone has only one observation. The rearrangement joins TRBV30 to TRBJ1-4, with D hard to call. The V end was cut by 5 bases, the J end by 7 bases, with 8 bases between. Germline V lookup: CDR1 GTSNPN, CDR2 SVGIG (reference sequence). CDR3 length: 11 residues. In DNA, the CDR3 is TGTGCCTGGGGGGAGAGTGAAAAACTGTTTTTT. The encoded protein is CAWGESEKLFF.

The chain combines TRBV30 with TRBJ2-3; TRBD2 agrees at 15 bases. The V gene end was trimmed by 2 bases and the J gene end by 6 bases; junction bases not matched to a gene: 6. Germline V gene sequence: CDR1 GTSNPN, CDR2 SVGIG (reference sequence). There are 16 residues in the CDR3. The CDR3 is CAWSPGLAGGRDTQYF. CDR3 DNA: TGTGCCTGGAGTCCAGGACTAGCGGGGGGGAGGGATACGCAGTATTTT.

V usage is TRBV5-4 and J usage is TRBJ2-4; D may be TRBD1 (5 bases). The CDR3 runs 16 residues. Germline loops: CDR1 SGHNT, CDR2 YYREEE (reference sequence). Trimming removed 0 bases at V and 0 bases at J, with 10 bases between. DNA of the CDR3: TGTGCCAGCAGCTTGGCAGGGCCACTAGCCAAAAACATTCAGTACTTC. This gives the protein CASSLAGPLAKNIQYF.

V and J are TRBV15 and TRBJ2-3; 9 positions agree with TRBD1. The germline V gene has CDR1 LNHNV and CDR2 YYDKDF (reference sequence). Trimming removed 2 bases from V and 4 bases from J; junction bases left unmatched: 10. CDR3 length equals 17 residues. For the CDR3, the DNA is TGTGCCACCAGCAGAAGACAGGGACAGGGTGGTTCAGATACGCAGTATTTT. Translating gives CATSRRQGQGGSDTQYF.

This chain connects TRBV27 to TRBJ2-5; perhaps TRBD2 as D (5 bases). The CDR3 is made up of 13 amino acids. V dropped 6 bases and J dropped 2 bases, with 10 bases sitting between them. Germline loops: CDR1 MNHEY, CDR2 SMNVEV (reference sequence). CDR3: CASRRTGQETQYF. DNA for the CDR3: TGTGCCAGCAGGAGGACTGGACAAGAGACCCAGTACTTC.